The next 23 T cell receptor beta chains were all read from a single sample in a study of blood T cells in healthy people across ages. A J-beta primer mix and a sample-barcoded 5' primer were used in a second PCR of roughly 7 to 12 cycles. TCRdb used MiXCR to reprocess the 5' RACE reads, holding one entry per CDR3 protein. Of hundreds of thousands of distinct CDR3 sequences in the sample, around half are singletons; the top ten hold approximately 41%. Sample: blood. The receptors come from an elderly man in good health.

This clonotype was counted once. The chain carries TRBV10-3 and TRBJ2-7; 9 nucleotides match TRBD2. The V gene's germline CDR1 is ENHRY and CDR2 SYGVKD. V was pared by 0 bases and J by 5 bases, with 5 bases of the junction left unmatched. The CDR3 runs 15 residues. The DNA of the CDR3 is TGTGCCATCAGTGAGTCGGCCGCGGGAGGGAACGAGCAGTACTTC. It specifies CAISESAAGGNEQYF.

This chain links TRBV7-9 with TRBJ2-1; D is perhaps TRBD1 or TRBD2 (5 bases each). CDR3 length equals 16 residues. V shed 1 base and J shed 4 bases, with 14 bases lying between them. Per germline, CDR1 SEHNR and CDR2 FQNEAQ (reference sequence). CDR3 sequence reads: CASSLVRGRGYNEQFF. CDR3 DNA sequence: TGTGCCAGCAGCTTAGTTCGGGGACGAGGGTACAATGAGCAGTTCTTC.

This clonotype was observed many times. V and J are TRBV11-1 and TRBJ2-7; TRBD2 might be the D (5 bases). CDR3 length: 13 residues. V lost 1 base and J 3 bases, leaving 7 bases between the germline ends. In germline, CDR1 is SGHAT, CDR2 FQDESV (reference sequence). This CDR3 reads CASSLEEGYEQYF. CDR3 nucleotide sequence: TGTGCCAGCAGCTTAGAAGAGGGCTACGAGCAGTACTTC.

This chain uses TRBV20-1 with TRBJ1-2; no clear D. V was trimmed by 5 bases and J by 4 bases, leaving 11 bases between them. From germline, CDR1 is DFQATT and CDR2 SNEGSKA (reference sequence). CDR3 length equals 12 residues. Written as DNA, the CDR3 is TGCAGTGCTGGGAGAGTTCTCTATGGCTACACCTTC. The encoded protein is CSAGRVLYGYTF.

This clonotype has a handful of counts. The V gene is TRBV6-5, the J gene TRBJ1-2; the match to TRBD1 covers 9 bases. The CDR3 is 18 amino acids. Losses at the gene ends were 0 bases for V and 8 bases for J; bases not matched to a gene: 16. The germline V gene has CDR1 MNHEY and CDR2 SVGAGI. This CDR3 is CASSYSRLLTGGTWGYTF. CDR3 nucleotides: TGTGCCAGCAGTTACTCGAGACTCCTCACAGGGGGCACCTGGGGCTACACCTTC.

A few counts support this clonotype. This chain connects TRBV11-2 to TRBJ2-7; 9 nucleotides align to TRBD1. Germline loops: CDR1 SGHAT, CDR2 FQNNGV. V gave up 3 bases and J gave up 0 bases; unmatched junction bases: 6. CDR3 size: 16 residues. CDR3 sequence reads: CASSLAGTGSSYEQYF. The CDR3 bases are TGTGCCAGCAGCTTGGCCGGGACAGGGAGCTCCTACGAGCAGTACTTC.

The rearrangement joins TRBV6-5 to TRBJ1-4; D gene ambiguous. The V end was cut by 6 bases, the J end by 5 bases, with 13 bases between. In germline, CDR1 is MNHEY, CDR2 SVGAGI. This CDR3 is 14 amino acids long. CDR3 nucleotides: TGTGCCAGCAGGCGGGAGGTCTCAAATGAAAAACTGTTTTTT. Its protein is CASRREVSNEKLFF.

The chain couples TRBV27 to TRBJ2-5; D may be TRBD1 or TRBD2 (5 bases each). Trimming pared 8 bases from V and 5 bases from J, leaving 18 bases between. The CDR3 spans 14 residues. In germline, CDR1 is MNHEY, CDR2 SMNVEV (reference sequence). The CDR3 spells CASGKDRGWETQYF. Here the CDR3 DNA reads TGTGCCAGCGGAAAAGACCGGGGCTGGGAGACCCAGTACTTC.

The chain has TRBV5-1 and TRBJ2-1, with 8 bases identical to TRBD2. Germline loops: CDR1 SGHRS, CDR2 YFSETQ. Trimming at V came to 4 bases and at J to 5 bases, leaving 8 bases not matched to a gene. The CDR3 is made up of 15 amino acids. The CDR3 sequence: CASSLLAAENNEQFF. For the CDR3, the DNA is TGCGCCAGCAGCCTACTAGCGGCTGAAAACAATGAGCAGTTCTTC.

This sequence joins TRBV29-1 and TRBJ2-7; TRBD2 aligns across 9 bases. The end of the DNA aligns better with TRBJ2-5, so the J call may be wrong. The CDR3 extends over 13 amino acids. Germline CDR1 and CDR2: SQVTM and ANQGSEA. CDR3 sequence: CSVVLAGQETQYF. CDR3 in DNA: TGCAGCGTAGTACTAGCGGGTCAAGAGACCCAGTACTTC.

This rearrangement joins TRBV18 to TRBJ2-2; D call uncertain. The CDR3 has 13 amino acids. V was clipped by 6 bases and J by 5 bases, with 10 bases between them. Per germline, CDR1 KGHSH and CDR2 LQKENI. The chain's CDR3 is CASSALSTGELFF. The DNA for the CDR3 is TGTGCCAGCTCGGCCTTATCGACCGGGGAGCTGTTTTTT.

This chain links TRBV19 with TRBJ2-6, with no clear D. CDR1 and CDR2 from the germline V gene are LNHDA and SQIVND (reference sequence). The CDR3 loop spans 15 amino acids. The V and J ends lost 3 bases and 0 bases respectively, with 6 bases between them. CDR3 loop: CASSIDNSGANVLTF. For the CDR3, the DNA is TGTGCCAGTAGTATCGACAACTCTGGGGCCAACGTCCTGACTTTC.

This clonotype came up many times. The V and J genes are TRBV5-1 and TRBJ2-5; D uncertain. CDR3 length: 12 residues. CDR1 is SGHRS and CDR2 is YFSETQ in the germline V gene. Trimming took off 4 bases at V and 0 bases at J, with 4 bases between the two ends. CDR3 residues: CASSTNQETQYF. CDR3 DNA sequence: TGCGCCAGCAGCACCAACCAAGAGACCCAGTACTTC.

This rearrangement joins TRBV28 to TRBJ2-7; D is undetermined. From germline, CDR1 is MDHEN and CDR2 SYDVKM. The CDR3 spans 14 residues. V shed 4 bases and J shed 2 bases, with 12 bases lying between them. CDR3 loop: CASSSQKPTYEQYF. The CDR3 nucleotides read TGTGCCAGCAGTTCTCAGAAGCCCACCTACGAGCAGTACTTC.

Concerning this clonotype: The junction departs from the called germline gene at one end, perhaps through a read error. J is TRBJ2-3 and V is TRBV7-9, with TRBD2 matching 8 bases. The CDR3 extends over 17 amino acids. Germline V lookup: CDR1 SEHNR, CDR2 FQNEAQ (reference sequence). The CDR3 reads CACSLGRTSSNTDTQYF. The CDR3 DNA follows: TGTGCCTGCAGCTTAGGACGGACTAGCAGTAACACAGATACGCAGTATTTT.

The genes are TRBV27 and TRBJ2-7; possible D gene TRBD2, 6 bases. Trimming took off 9 bases at V and 3 bases at J, with 30 bases between the two ends. The CDR3 sequence is 18 residues long. CDR1 and CDR2 from the germline V gene are MNHEY and SMNVEV (reference sequence). The CDR3 nucleotides are TGTGCCAGTGCAACCGGGTGGGACTCGACTAAGTGGGACTACGAGCAGTACTTC. Protein sequence: CASATGWDSTKWDYEQYF.

This chain links TRBV18 with TRBJ2-4, with a weak D call TRBD2 (5 bases). The J call may be in error: the DNA end matches TRBJ2-7 better. The CDR3 covers 13 residues. Germline V gene lookup returns CDR1 KGHSH and CDR2 LQKENI. DNA for the CDR3: TGTGCCAGCTCACCGGGAGAGCACTACGAGCAGTACTTC. Translated: CASSPGEHYEQYF.

This clonotype has just a few counts. This chain uses TRBV29-1 with TRBJ2-1; 7 bases match TRBD2. The CDR3 length is 14 residues. V was clipped by 3 bases and J by 1 base; unmatched bases: 3. Germline values: CDR1 SQVTM, CDR2 ANQGSEA. CDR3 sequence: CSVDSGMSYNEQFF. In DNA form, the CDR3 reads TGCAGCGTTGACAGCGGGATGTCCTACAATGAGCAGTTCTTC.

The V call is TRBV20-1, the J call TRBJ2-3; 13 bases line up with TRBD2. After removal of 1 base from V and 14 bases from J, the junction contained 24 bases not matched to a gene. This CDR3 is 19 amino acids long. Germline lookup yields CDR1 DFQATT and CDR2 SNEGSKA (reference sequence). This CDR3 reads CSARVGRTSGRREHRDAYF. The DNA of the CDR3 is TGCAGTGCTAGAGTAGGGAGGACTAGCGGGAGACGAGAGCACAGAGACGCGTATTTT.

The chain employs TRBV5-1 and TRBJ2-7; 7 bases fit TRBD1. CDR3 length equals 15 residues. CDR1 is SGHRS and CDR2 is YFSETQ in the germline V gene. The J segment lost 0 bases and the V segment lost 7 bases, leaving 10 bases of the junction unmatched. CDR3 sequence reads: CASGQDSAASYEQYF. As DNA, the CDR3 is TGCGCCAGCGGACAGGACTCGGCAGCCTCCTACGAGCAGTACTTC.

This clonotype was counted only a few times. The DNA for the CDR3 is TGCAGCGTGGGAGGACAGCCGAACACCGGGGAGCTGTTTTTT. It encodes CSVGGQPNTGELFF. This rearrangement joins TRBV29-1 to TRBJ2-2; D possibly matches TRBD1 or TRBD2 (6 bases each). Germline loops: CDR1 SQVTM, CDR2 ANQGSEA. This CDR3 region has 14 residues. The V gene lost 6 bases and the J gene lost 0 bases, with 11 bases spanning the gap.

This clonotype turned up a few times. The rearrangement links TRBV6-5 to TRBJ2-7, with TRBD1 matching over 7 bases. Losses at the gene ends were 5 bases for V and 6 bases for J; bases not matched to a gene: 10. CDR3 length: 14 amino acids. Germline V CDR1 and CDR2: MNHEY, SVGAGI. Written as DNA, the CDR3 is TGTGCCAGCAGTACTCCCCGACAGGGACGCGAGCAGTACTTC. Protein: CASSTPRQGREQYF.

The DNA for the CDR3 is TGCGCCAGCAGCCTCCGAGGGGCCCCCATAGGAGAGCAGTACTTC. Translation gives CASSLRGAPIGEQYF. The rearrangement joins TRBV4-1 to TRBJ2-7; either TRBD1 or TRBD2 may supply D (5 bases each). This CDR3 has 15 amino acids. Germline CDR1 MGHRA, CDR2 YSYEKL. Trimming removed 4 bases at V and 7 bases at J, with 20 bases between.